One and the same sample provided the 8 T cell receptor beta chains below, sequenced in a study of PD-L1 blockade in urothelial cancer. Method: immunoSEQ multiplex PCR; TCRdb's copy keeps in-frame clones and lacks some. Of 90,000 to 120,000 clones in the sample, about 89% were seen once. The specimen comprised PBMCs, sampled around atezolizumab (anti-PD-L1) treatment. The receptors come from a woman aged 80 or over with urothelial cancer.

Regarding this clone: Other DNA sequences in this specimen translate into the identical CDR3. The chain links TRBV7-9 to TRBJ2-5; no reliable D call. With 4 bases removed from V and 5 bases from J, the gap between germline ends came to 5 bases. CDR3 length: 11 amino acids. CDR1 is SEHNR, CDR2 FQNEAQ, per germline (reference sequence). The CDR3 is CASSSRETQYF. CDR3 DNA: TGTGCCAGCAGCTCGCGGGAGACCCAGTACTTC.

The chain couples TRBV6-6 to TRBJ2-4; TRBD1 is a possible D gene (6 bases). V dropped 7 bases and J dropped 1 base, with 14 bases sitting between them. CDR3 size: 15 residues. Germline loops: CDR1 MNHNY, CDR2 SVGAGI (reference sequence). Here the CDR3 reads CASTLGQGAKNIQYF. CDR3 DNA: TGTGCCAGCACCTTGGGACAAGGTGCCAAAAACATTCAGTACTTC.

The V call is TRBV19, the J call TRBJ2-7; 7 bases fit TRBD2. The CDR3 consists of 16 residues. CDR1 is LNHDA and CDR2 is SQIVND in the germline V gene (reference sequence). V was clipped by 1 base and J by 2 bases; unmatched bases: 8. The CDR3: CASSIGLAAVAYEQYF. The CDR3 bases are TGTGCCAGTAGTATAGGTCTAGCGGCGGTAGCCTACGAGCAGTACTTC.

The chain links TRBV6-6 to TRBJ1-3; D is uncertain. The CDR3 has 16 residues. Trimming removed 4 bases at V and 0 bases at J, with 13 bases between. CDR1 and CDR2 from the germline V gene are MNHNY and SVGAGI (reference sequence). In DNA form, the CDR3 reads TGTGCCAGCAGTTCCGGTAGCGGAAGCTCTGGAAACACCATATATTTT. It specifies CASSSGSGSSGNTIYF.

In this sample, this clone turned up once. The J gene is TRBJ1-2, the V gene TRBV7-2, with D possibly being TRBD1 (6 bases). V was shortened by 6 bases and J by 0 bases, with 17 bases between the two germline ends. Germline assignment: CDR1 SGHTA and CDR2 FQGNSA. This CDR3 is built from 16 residues. CDR3 region: CASSRTGGRANYGYTF. In DNA form, the CDR3 reads TGTGCCAGCAGTCGCACCGGGGGGCGAGCTAACTATGGCTACACCTTC. The full variable domain, in which reference TRBV7-2 and TRBJ1-2 provide the parts outside the CDR3, is GAGVSQSPSNKVTEKGKDVELRCDPISGHTALYWYRQSLGQGLEFLIYFQGNSAPDKSGLPSDRFSAERTGGSVSTLTIQRTQQEDSAVYLCASSRTGGRANYGYTFGSGTRLTVV.

This chain connects TRBV5-1 to TRBJ2-7; 10 nucleotides match TRBD1. With V trimmed by 2 bases and J by 6 bases, 5 bases remained unmatched. This CDR3 has 14 amino acids. Germline V gene lookup returns CDR1 SGHRS and CDR2 YFSETQ. The CDR3 nucleotides are TGCGCCAGCAGCTTTCAACGGGACAGGGGCGAGCAGTACTTC. Translation: CASSFQRDRGEQYF.

CDR3 sequence: CASSPTNGPHQPQHF. CDR3 DNA sequence: TGTGCCAGCAGCCCGACTAATGGACCTCATCAGCCCCAGCATTTT. The chain has TRBV28 and TRBJ1-5; D is uncertain. Germline assignment: CDR1 MDHEN and CDR2 SYDVKM. V was cut by 6 bases and J by 5 bases, with 17 bases left in between. This CDR3 has 15 residues.

This clone was found once. The gene calls are TRBV5-1 and TRBJ2-7; 15 nucleotides match TRBD2. Germline assignment: CDR1 SGHRS and CDR2 YFSETQ. V trimming: 3 bases; J trimming: 1 base; junction bases outside the gene matches: 2. There are 16 residues in the CDR3. CDR3 sequence (DNA): TGCGCCAGCAGCTCGGGACTAGCGGGAGGTTCCTACGAGCAGTACTTC. This sequence encodes CASSSGLAGGSYEQYF.